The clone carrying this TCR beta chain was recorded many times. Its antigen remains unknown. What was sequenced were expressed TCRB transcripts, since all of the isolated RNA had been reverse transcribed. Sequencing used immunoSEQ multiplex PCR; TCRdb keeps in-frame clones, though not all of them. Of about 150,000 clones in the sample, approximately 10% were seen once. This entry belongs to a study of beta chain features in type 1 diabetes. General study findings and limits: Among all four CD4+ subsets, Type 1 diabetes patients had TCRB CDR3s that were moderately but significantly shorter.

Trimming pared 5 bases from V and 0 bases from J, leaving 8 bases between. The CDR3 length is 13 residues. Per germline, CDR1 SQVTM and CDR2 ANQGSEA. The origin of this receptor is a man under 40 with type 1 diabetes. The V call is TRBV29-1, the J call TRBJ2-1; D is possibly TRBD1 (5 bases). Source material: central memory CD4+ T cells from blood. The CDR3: CSVQTGSYNEQFF. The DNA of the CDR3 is TGCAGCGTTCAAACAGGCTCCTACAATGAGCAGTTCTTC.